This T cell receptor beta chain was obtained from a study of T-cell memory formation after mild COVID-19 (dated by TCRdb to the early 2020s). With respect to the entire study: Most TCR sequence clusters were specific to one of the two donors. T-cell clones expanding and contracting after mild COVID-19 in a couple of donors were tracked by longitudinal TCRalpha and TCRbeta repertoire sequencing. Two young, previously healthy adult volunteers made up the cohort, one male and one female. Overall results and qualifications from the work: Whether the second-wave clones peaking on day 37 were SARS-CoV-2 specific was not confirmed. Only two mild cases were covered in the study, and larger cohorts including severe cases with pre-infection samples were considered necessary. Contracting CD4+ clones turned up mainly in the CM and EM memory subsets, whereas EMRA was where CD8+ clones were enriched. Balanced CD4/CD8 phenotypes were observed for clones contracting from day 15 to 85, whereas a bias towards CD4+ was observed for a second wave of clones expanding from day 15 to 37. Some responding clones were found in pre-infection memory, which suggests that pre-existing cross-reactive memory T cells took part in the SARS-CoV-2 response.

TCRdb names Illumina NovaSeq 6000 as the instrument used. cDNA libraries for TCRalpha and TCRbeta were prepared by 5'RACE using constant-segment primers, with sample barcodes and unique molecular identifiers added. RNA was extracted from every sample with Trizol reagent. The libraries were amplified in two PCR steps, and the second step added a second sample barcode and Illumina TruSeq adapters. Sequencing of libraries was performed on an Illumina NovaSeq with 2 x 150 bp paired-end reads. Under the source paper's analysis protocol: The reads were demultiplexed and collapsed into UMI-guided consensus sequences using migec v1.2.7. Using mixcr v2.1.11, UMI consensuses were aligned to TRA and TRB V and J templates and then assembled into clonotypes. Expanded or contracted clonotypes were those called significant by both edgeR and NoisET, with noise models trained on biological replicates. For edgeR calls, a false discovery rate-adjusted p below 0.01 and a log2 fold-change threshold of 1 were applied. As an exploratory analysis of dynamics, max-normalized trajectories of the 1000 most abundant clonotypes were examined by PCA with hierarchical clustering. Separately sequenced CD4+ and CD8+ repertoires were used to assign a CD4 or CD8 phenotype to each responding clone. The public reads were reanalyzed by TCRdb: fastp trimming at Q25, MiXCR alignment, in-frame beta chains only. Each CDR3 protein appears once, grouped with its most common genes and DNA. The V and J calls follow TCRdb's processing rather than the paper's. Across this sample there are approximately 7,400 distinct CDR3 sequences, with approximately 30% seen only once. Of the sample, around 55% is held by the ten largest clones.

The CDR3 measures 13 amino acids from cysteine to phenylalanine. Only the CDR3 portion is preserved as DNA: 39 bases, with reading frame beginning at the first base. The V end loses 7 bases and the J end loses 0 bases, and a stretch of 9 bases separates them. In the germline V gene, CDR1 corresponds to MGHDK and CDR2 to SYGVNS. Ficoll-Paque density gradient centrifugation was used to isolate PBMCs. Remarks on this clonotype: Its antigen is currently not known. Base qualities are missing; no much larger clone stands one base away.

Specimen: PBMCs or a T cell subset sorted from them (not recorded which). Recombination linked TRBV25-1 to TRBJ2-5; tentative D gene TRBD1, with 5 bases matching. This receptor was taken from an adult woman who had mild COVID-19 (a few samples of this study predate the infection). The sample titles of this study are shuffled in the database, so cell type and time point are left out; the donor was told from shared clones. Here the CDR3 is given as CASIGDYQETQYF. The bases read TGTGCCAGCATAGGGGATTACCAAGAGACCCAGTACTTC.